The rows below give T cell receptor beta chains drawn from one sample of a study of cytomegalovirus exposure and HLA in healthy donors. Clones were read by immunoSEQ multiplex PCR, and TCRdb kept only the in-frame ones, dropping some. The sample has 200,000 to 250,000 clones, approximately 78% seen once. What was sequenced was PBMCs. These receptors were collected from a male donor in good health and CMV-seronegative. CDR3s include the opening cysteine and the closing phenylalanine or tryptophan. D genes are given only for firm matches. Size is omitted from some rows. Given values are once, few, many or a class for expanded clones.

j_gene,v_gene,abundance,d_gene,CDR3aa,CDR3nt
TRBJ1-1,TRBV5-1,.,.,CASSLSQVNTEAFF,TGCGCCAGCAGCTTGAGCCAAGTGAACACTGAAGCTTTCTTT
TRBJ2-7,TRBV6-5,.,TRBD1,CAGSSDRGLDEQYF,TGTGCCGGCAGTTCCGACAGGGGGCTCGACGAGCAGTACTTC
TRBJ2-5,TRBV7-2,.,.,CASSFGSPQETQYF,TGTGCCAGCAGCTTCGGGAGTCCTCAAGAGACCCAGTACTTC
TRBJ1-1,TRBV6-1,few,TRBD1,CASLPQGARSTEAFF,TGTGCCAGCCTCCCCCAGGGGGCGCGGAGCACTGAAGCTTTCTTT
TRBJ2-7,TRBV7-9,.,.,CASDHSSDYEQYF,TGTGCCAGCGATCATAGCTCCGACTACGAGCAGTACTTC
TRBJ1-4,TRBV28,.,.,CASTLTGRHNEKLFF,TGTGCCAGCACCTTGACAGGCCGCCATAATGAAAAACTGTTTTTT
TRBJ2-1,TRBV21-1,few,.,CASILSGGGSYNEQFF,TGTGCCAGCATTCTAAGCGGCGGGGGTTCATACAATGAGCAGTTCTTC
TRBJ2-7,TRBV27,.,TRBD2,CASSLFSSSGLPYEQYF,TGTGCCAGCAGTTTATTTTCTTCTAGCGGACTACCCTACGAGCAGTACTTC
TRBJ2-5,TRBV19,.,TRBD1,CASSTTDRGRETQYF,TGTGCCAGTAGTACAACAGACAGGGGGCGAGAGACCCAGTACTTC
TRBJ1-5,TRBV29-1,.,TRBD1,CSVKGQPNQPQHF,TGCAGTGTAAAGGGACAGCCCAATCAGCCCCAGCATTTT
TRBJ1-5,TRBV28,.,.,CASSLFGKGNSNQPQHF,TGTGCCAGCAGTTTATTTGGGAAGGGGAATAGCAATCAGCCCCAGCATTTT
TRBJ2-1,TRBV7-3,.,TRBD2,CASSSRLAGDNEQFF,TGTGCCAGCAGCTCGAGACTAGCGGGAGACAATGAGCAGTTCTTC
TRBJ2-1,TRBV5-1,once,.,CASSLTPPGREQFF,TGCGCCAGCAGCTTGACCCCCCCAGGGCGAGAGCAGTTCTTC
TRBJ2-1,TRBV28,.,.,CASSNGAYNEQFF,TGTGCCAGCTCGAACGGGGCCTACAATGAGCAGTTCTTC
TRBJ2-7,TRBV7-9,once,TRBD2,CASSPTGRVYEQYF,TGTGCCAGCAGCCCTACCGGGAGGGTGTACGAGCAGTACTTC
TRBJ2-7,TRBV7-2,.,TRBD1,CASSLEGGGFHEQYF,TGTGCCAGCAGCTTAGAAGGGGGCGGATTCCACGAGCAGTACTTC
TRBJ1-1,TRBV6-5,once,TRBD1,CASIRDSDTEAFF,TGTGCCAGCATACGGGACAGCGACACTGAAGCTTTCTTT
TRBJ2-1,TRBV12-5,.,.,CAASTVGARNEQFF,TGTGCTGCCTCGACAGTAGGGGCAAGGAATGAGCAGTTCTTC
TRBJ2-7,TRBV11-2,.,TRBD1,CASSLDGGGTGGMYEQYF,TGTGCCAGCAGCTTAGATGGCGGGGGGACAGGGGGCATGTACGAGCAGTACTTC
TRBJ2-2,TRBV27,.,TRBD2,CASSLGLAVNTGELFF,TGTGCCAGCAGTTTAGGGCTAGCGGTGAACACCGGGGAGCTGTTTTTT
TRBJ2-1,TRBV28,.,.,CASSFKNEQFF,TGTGCCAGCAGTTTTAAAAATGAGCAGTTCTTC
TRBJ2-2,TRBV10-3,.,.,CAISEPGLSGELFF,TGTGCCATCAGTGAGCCAGGACTGTCCGGGGAGCTGTTTTTT
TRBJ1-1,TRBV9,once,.,CASSPLVSEAFF,TGTGCCAGCAGCCCCTTAGTTTCTGAAGCTTTCTTT
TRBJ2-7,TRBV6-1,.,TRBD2,CASSLERGGYEQYF,TGTGCCAGCAGCCTCGAGCGGGGCGGCTACGAGCAGTACTTC
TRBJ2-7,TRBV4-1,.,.,CASSPTTDRLTYEQYF,TGCGCCAGCAGCCCCACGACCGACAGGTTAACCTACGAGCAGTACTTC
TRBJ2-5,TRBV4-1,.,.,CASSQAQTGQGETQYF,TGCGCCAGCAGCCAAGCTCAGACAGGTCAAGGGGAGACCCAGTACTTC
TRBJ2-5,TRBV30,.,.,CAWSVAGYETQYF,TGTGCCTGGAGTGTTGCGGGATACGAGACCCAGTACTTC
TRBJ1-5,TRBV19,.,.,CASSITGDQPQHF,TGTGCCAGTAGTATTACGGGGGATCAGCCCCAGCATTTT
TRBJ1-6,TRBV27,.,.,CASGPTGYNSPLHF,TGTGCCAGCGGACCGACAGGTTATAATTCACCCCTCCACTTT
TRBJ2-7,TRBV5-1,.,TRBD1,CASSSGRGREEQYF,TGCGCCAGCAGTTCAGGCAGGGGGCGTGAAGAGCAGTACTTC
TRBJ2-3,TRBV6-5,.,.,CASSNHRLTDTQYF,TGTGCCAGCAGTAACCATAGACTCACAGATACGCAGTATTTT
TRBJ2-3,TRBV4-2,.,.,CASSPAGGQTSGTQYF,TGTGCCAGCAGCCCCGCCGGCGGGCAAACATCGGGTACGCAGTATTTT
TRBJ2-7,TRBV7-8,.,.,CASSLTRDIYEQYF,TGTGCCAGCAGCTTAACCCGGGACATCTACGAGCAGTACTTC
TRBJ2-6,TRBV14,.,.,CASSQEWQANVLTF,TGTGCCAGCAGCCAAGAATGGCAGGCCAACGTCCTGACTTTC
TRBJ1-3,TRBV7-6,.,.,CASSLPQSVTGPNTIYF,TGTGCCAGCAGCTTACCCCAGTCCGTAACGGGTCCGAACACCATATATTTT
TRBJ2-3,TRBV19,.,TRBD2,CASSGPGGTSTDTQYF,TGTGCCAGTAGCGGACCGGGAGGGACTAGCACAGATACGCAGTATTTT
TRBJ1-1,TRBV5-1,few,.,CASSSRTVITEAFF,TGCGCCAGCAGCTCCAGGACAGTTATCACTGAAGCTTTCTTT
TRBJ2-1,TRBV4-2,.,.,CASSQDAIDNEQFF,TGTGCCAGCAGCCAAGATGCTATCGACAATGAGCAGTTCTTC
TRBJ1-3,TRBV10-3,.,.,CAISLSSPRGSSGNTIYF,TGTGCCATCAGTCTTTCCTCTCCCAGGGGCAGCTCTGGAAACACCATATATTTT
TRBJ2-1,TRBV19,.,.,CASSVLAPMIGVYNEQFF,TGTGCCAGTAGTGTACTAGCTCCCATGATTGGAGTCTACAATGAGCAGTTCTTC
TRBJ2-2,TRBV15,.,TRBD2,CATSSSPGGDTGELFF,TGTGCCACCAGCAGTTCACCGGGGGGGGACACCGGGGAGCTGTTTTTT
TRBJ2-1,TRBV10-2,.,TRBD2,CASRETSGSYNEQFF,TGCGCCAGCAGGGAGACTAGCGGCTCCTACAATGAGCAGTTCTTC
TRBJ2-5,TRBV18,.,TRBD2,CASSPTSGSETQYF,TGTGCCAGCTCCCCGACTAGCGGGAGTGAGACCCAGTACTTC
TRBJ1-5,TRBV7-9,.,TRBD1,CASSFGTGGQPQHF,TGTGCCAGCAGCTTCGGGACAGGGGGACAGCCCCAGCATTTT
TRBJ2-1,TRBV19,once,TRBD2,CASNRASGSYNEQFF,TGTGCCAGTAACAGGGCTAGCGGGTCCTACAATGAGCAGTTCTTC
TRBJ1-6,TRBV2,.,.,CASNLRESYNSPLHF,TGTGCCAGCAACCTAAGAGAGAGCTATAATTCACCCCTCCACTTT
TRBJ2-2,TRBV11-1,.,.,CASSWSQNTGELFF,TGTGCCAGCAGCTGGAGTCAGAACACCGGGGAGCTGTTTTTT
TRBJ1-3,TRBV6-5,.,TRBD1,CASSSPPDRAGNTIYF,TGTGCCAGCAGTTCTCCCCCCGACAGGGCCGGAAACACCATATATTTT
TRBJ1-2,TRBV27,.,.,CASSFTGGPVYGYTF,TGTGCCAGCAGTTTTACGGGGGGGCCGGTCTATGGCTACACCTTC
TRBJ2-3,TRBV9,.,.,CASSVVAVSDTQYF,TGTGCCAGCAGCGTAGTAGCGGTGTCAGATACGCAGTATTTT
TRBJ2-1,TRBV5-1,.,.,CASSLDGLSYNEQFF,TGCGCCAGCAGCTTGGACGGACTCTCCTACAATGAGCAGTTCTTC